This T cell receptor beta chain was profiled in a study of blood T cells in healthy people across ages. Total RNA, at least 6 micrograms per sample, was extracted from PBMCs. This CDR3 has 13 amino acids. V trimming: 5 bases; J trimming: 9 bases; junction bases outside the gene matches: 9. Per the germline V gene, CDR1 is SGHTA and CDR2 is FQGTGA. It was with a sample-barcoded 5' primer and a J-beta primer mix that a second PCR of about 6 to 11 cycles was run. TCRdb fed the 5' RACE reads into MiXCR, producing one record per CDR3 protein. Of 1.8 million or so distinct CDR3 sequences in the sample, 30% to 40% were seen once.

The J gene is TRBJ1-1, the V gene TRBV7-3, with 7 bases identical to TRBD1. The sequence derives from a human donor in good health. The sequenced material came from blood. CDR3 in amino acids: CASSPGTVRQAFF. The CDR3 DNA reads as TGTGCCAGCAGCCCCGGGACAGTTCGTCAAGCTTTCTTT.